The present T cell receptor (beta chain) was sequenced within a study of lymphopenia after photon versus proton radiotherapy. Generated by immunoSEQ multiplex PCR, the TCRdb table keeps only in-frame clones and is missing some. The sample shows about 40,000 clones, more than 75% of them seen only once. The J segment lost 6 bases and the V segment lost 1 base, leaving 7 bases of the junction unmatched. The germline CDR1 and CDR2 sequences are GTSNPN and SVGIG (reference sequence). The CDR3 loop spans 14 amino acids. The chain couples TRBV30 to TRBJ2-7; TRBD1 aligns across 9 bases. The TCR was taken from a man in his fifties or sixties with gastric cancer. This specimen consisted of peripheral blood, obtained from a patient treated with photon-based radiotherapy. The CDR3 reads CAWSAQGASIEQYF. The CDR3 coding sequence is TGTGCCTGGAGTGCACAGGGGGCGTCTATCGAGCAGTACTTC.